This T cell receptor (beta chain) was captured by sequencing in a study of T cells in Graves' hyperthyroidism and ophthalmopathy. Amplified TCR beta CDR3 regions derived from RNA transcripts. First-round RT-PCR with HTBI primers amplified the TCR CDR3 region. TCRdb reprocessed the multiplex PCR reads with MiXCR, giving one entry per CDR3 protein. This sample has more than 300,000 distinct CDR3 sequences, with about a fifth found just once. This clonotype has a handful of counts. The TCR originated in a man aged 18 to 30 with Graves' ophthalmopathy. Sample: blood.

The CDR3 sequence: CASSEGGGNQETQYF. Here the CDR3 DNA reads TGTGCCAGCAGCGAGGGTGGGGGGAACCAAGAGACCCAGTACTTC. This chain uses TRBV9 with TRBJ2-5; weak D call: TRBD2 (6 bases). Germline V gives CDR1 SGDLS, CDR2 YYNGEE. This CDR3 is 15 amino acids long. V lost 3 bases to trimming and J lost 0 bases, with 12 bases between them. Using reference TRBV9 and TRBJ2-5 for the parts outside the CDR3, the full variable domain is DSGVTQTPKHLITATGQRVTLRCSPRSGDLSVYWYQQSLDQGLQFLIQYYNGEERAKGNILERFSAQQFPDLHSELNLSSLELGDSALYFCASSEGGGNQETQYFGPGTRLLVL.